This T cell receptor (beta chain) is from a study of blood T cell repertoires in COVID-19. Study context: Sources were T cells, B-cell-depleted T cells, or PBMCs; the material itself was cDNA or gDNA.

V was pared by 4 bases and J by 1 base, with 7 bases of the junction left unmatched. CDR1 is SGHDN and CDR2 is FVKESK in the germline V gene. CDR3 length: 17 residues. A few counts support this clone. TCRdb keeps only in-frame clones here, not all; method: immunoSEQ multiplex PCR. The repertoire consists of 250,000 to 350,000 clones, with around 90% occurring once and the leading ten covering around 4.5%. The chain recombines TRBV14 with TRBJ2-3, with 11 bases matching TRBD2. The receptor was isolated from a woman under 30 with acute COVID-19. The sample was PBMCs or T cells enriched from blood (not recorded which). CDR3 DNA: TGTGCCAGCAGCCCTCTGCTAGCGGGAGGCGGCACAGATACGCAGTATTTT. This translates into CASSPLLAGGGTDTQYF.